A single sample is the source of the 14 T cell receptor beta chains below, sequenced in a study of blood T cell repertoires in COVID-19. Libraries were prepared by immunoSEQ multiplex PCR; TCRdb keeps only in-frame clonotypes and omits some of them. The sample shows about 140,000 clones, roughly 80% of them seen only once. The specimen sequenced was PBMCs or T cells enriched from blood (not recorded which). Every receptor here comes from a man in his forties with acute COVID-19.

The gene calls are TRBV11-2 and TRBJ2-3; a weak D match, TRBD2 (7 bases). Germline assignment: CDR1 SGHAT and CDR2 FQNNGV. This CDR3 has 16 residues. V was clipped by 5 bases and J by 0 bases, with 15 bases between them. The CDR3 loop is CASSISAGASTDTQYF. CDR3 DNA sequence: TGTGCCAGCAGCATAAGTGCGGGGGCGAGCACAGATACGCAGTATTTT.

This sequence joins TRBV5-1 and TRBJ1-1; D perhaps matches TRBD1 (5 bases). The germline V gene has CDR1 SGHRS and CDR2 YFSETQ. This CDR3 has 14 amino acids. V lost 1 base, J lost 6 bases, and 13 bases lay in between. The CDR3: CASSLKGGAAEAFF. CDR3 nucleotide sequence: TGCGCCAGCAGCTTGAAGGGAGGGGCAGCTGAAGCTTTCTTT. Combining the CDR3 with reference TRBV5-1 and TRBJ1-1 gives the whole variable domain KAGVTQTPRYLIKTRGQQVTLSCSPISGHRSVSWYQQTPGQGLQFLFEYFSETQRNKGNFPGRFSGRQFSNSRSEMNVSTLELGDSALYLCASSLKGGAAEAFFGQGTRLTVV.

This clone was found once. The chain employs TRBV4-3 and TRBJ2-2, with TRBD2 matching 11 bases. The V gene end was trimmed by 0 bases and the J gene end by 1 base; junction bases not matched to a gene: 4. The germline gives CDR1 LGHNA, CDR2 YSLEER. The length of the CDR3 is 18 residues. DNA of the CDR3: TGCGCCAGCAGCCAAGATCAGACTAGCGGGATGAACACCGGGGAGCTGTTTTTT. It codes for CASSQDQTSGMNTGELFF.

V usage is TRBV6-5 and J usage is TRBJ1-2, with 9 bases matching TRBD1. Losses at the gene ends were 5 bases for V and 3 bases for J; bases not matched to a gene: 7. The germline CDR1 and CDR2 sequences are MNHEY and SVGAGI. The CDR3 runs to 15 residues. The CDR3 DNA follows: TGTGCCAGCAGTCACCAAACAGGGGGCGACTATGGCTACACCTTC. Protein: CASSHQTGGDYGYTF.

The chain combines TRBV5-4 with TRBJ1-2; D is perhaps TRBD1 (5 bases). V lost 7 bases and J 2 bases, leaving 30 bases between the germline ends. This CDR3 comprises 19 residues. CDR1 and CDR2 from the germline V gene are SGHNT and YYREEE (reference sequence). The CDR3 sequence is CASRQTSLLNLQGNYGYTF. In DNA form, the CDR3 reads TGTGCCAGCCGACAAACCTCTCTCCTCAATCTGCAGGGAAACTATGGCTACACCTTC.

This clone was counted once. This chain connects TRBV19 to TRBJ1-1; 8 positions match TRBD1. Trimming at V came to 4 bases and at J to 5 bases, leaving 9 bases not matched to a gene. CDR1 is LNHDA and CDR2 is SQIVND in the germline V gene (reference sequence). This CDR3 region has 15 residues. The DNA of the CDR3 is TGTGCCAGTAGTAAATTCACAGGGGGGGGGACTGAAGCTTTCTTT. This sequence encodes CASSKFTGGGTEAFF.

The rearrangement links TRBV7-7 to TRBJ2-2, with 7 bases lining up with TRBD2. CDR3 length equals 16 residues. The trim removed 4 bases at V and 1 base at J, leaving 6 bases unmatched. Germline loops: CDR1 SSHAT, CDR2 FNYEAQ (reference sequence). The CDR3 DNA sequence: TGTGCCAGCAGCTCTCGACTAGCCTTGAACACCGGGGAGCTGTTTTTT. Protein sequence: CASSSRLALNTGELFF.

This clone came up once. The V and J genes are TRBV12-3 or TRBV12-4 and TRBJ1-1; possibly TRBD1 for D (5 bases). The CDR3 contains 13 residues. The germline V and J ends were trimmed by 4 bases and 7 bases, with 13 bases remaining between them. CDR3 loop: CASSSHQGGEAFF. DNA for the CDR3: TGTGCCAGCAGTTCTCATCAGGGTGGTGAAGCTTTCTTT.

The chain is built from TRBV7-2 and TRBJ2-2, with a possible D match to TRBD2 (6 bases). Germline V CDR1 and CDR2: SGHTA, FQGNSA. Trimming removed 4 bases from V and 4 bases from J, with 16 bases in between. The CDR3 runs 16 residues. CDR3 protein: CASSSDASGVTGELFF. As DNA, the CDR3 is TGTGCCAGCAGCTCTGACGCATCGGGAGTCACCGGGGAGCTGTTTTTT.

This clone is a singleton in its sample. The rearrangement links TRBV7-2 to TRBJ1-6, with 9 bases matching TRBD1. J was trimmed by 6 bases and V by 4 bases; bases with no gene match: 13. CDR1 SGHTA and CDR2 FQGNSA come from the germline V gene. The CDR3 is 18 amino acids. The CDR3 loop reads CASSYSNRGLTFNSPLHF. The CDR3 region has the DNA TGTGCCAGCAGCTATAGTAACAGGGGGCTAACCTTTAATTCACCCCTCCACTTT. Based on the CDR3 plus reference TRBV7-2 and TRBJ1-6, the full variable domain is GAGVSQSPSNKVTEKGKDVELRCDPISGHTALYWYRQSLGQGLEFLIYFQGNSAPDKSGLPSDRFSAERTGGSVSTLTIQRTQQEDSAVYLCASSYSNRGLTFNSPLHFGNGTRLTVT.

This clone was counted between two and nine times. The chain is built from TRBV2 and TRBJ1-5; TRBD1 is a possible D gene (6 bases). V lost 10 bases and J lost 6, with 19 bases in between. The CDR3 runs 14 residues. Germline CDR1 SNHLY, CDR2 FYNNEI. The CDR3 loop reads CAINPTGLGQPQHF. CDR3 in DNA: TGTGCCATCAATCCTACAGGGCTTGGTCAGCCCCAGCATTTT.

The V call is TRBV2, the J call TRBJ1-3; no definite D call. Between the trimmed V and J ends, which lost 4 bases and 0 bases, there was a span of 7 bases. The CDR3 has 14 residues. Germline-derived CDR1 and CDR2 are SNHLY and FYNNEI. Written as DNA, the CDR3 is TGTGCCAGCAGTGCACAGAACTCTGGAAACACCATATATTTT. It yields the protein CASSAQNSGNTIYF.

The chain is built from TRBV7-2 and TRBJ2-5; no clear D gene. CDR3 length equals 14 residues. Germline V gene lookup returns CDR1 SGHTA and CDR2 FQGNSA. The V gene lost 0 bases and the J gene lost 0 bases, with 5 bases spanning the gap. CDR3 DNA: TGTGCCAGCAGCTTAGCAGCGTACCAAGAGACCCAGTACTTC. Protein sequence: CASSLAAYQETQYF.

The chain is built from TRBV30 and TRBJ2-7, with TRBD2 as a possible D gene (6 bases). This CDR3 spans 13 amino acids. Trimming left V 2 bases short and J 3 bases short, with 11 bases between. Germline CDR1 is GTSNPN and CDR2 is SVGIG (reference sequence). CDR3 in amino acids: CAWSYGGFYEQYF. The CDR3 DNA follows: TGTGCCTGGAGTTACGGGGGTTTCTACGAGCAGTACTTC.